Listed below are T cell receptor beta chains from one sample, sequenced in a study of cytomegalovirus exposure and HLA in healthy donors. Data came from immunoSEQ multiplex PCR; TCRdb stores just in-frame clones and leaves some out. The sample yields about 160,000 clones, around 69% seen once. The sample consisted of PBMCs. These TCRs come from a man between 60 and 70 years old in good health and CMV-seronegative. Both conserved end residues are part of each CDR3. Each record gives: clone size, D gene, V gene, J gene, CDR3 protein, CDR3 DNA. A D gene is named only where the DNA matches it firmly. Expanded clones get a size class; other rows say once, few or many, or leave the size out.

>.|.|TRBV7-9|TRBJ2-3
CASSPEGPLVGLTDTQYF
TGTGCCAGCAGCCCAGAAGGCCCGCTAGTAGGTCTCACAGATACGCAGTATTTT
>.|TRBD1|TRBV27|TRBJ1-6
CASSPRTGQNSPLHF
TGTGCCAGCAGTCCCCGGACAGGGCAAAATTCACCCCTCCACTTT
>few|.|TRBV5-1|TRBJ1-4
CASRPRSGNEKLFF
TGCGCCAGCCGCCCCCGGTCGGGGAATGAAAAACTGTTTTTT
>.|.|TRBV19|TRBJ2-2
CASSTRVAGELFF
TGTGCCAGTAGTACCAGGGTCGCCGGGGAGCTGTTTTTT
>.|TRBD2|TRBV9|TRBJ2-1
CASSPRLAGYNEQFF
TGTGCCAGCAGCCCCAGACTAGCGGGTTACAATGAGCAGTTCTTC
>.|.|TRBV18|TRBJ1-1
CASSPQVPNTEAFF
TGTGCCAGCTCACCGCAGGTCCCGAACACTGAAGCTTTCTTT
>.|.|TRBV7-2|TRBJ1-2
CASSQRYGYTF
TGTGCCAGCAGCCAGAGGTATGGCTACACCTTC
>.|.|TRBV15|TRBJ2-6
CATSRSAPTSGANVLTF
TGTGCCACCAGCAGATCGGCACCGACATCTGGGGCCAACGTCCTGACTTTC
>.|.|TRBV7-2|TRBJ2-5
CASSLAGGFAETQYF
TGTGCCAGCAGCTTAGCGGGGGGTTTTGCGGAGACCCAGTACTTC
>.|TRBD2|TRBV18|TRBJ2-7
CASSPQPGRGEYEQYF
TGTGCCAGCTCACCTCAACCCGGGAGGGGAGAGTACGAGCAGTACTTC
>.|TRBD2|TRBV7-2|TRBJ2-5
CASSLEFGLAGGPQETQYF
TGTGCCAGCAGCTTAGAGTTTGGACTAGCGGGAGGGCCTCAAGAGACCCAGTACTTC
>.|.|TRBV9|TRBJ1-3
CASSALDAPGNTIYF
TGTGCCAGCAGCGCACTAGACGCCCCTGGAAACACCATATATTTT
>.|.|TRBV28|TRBJ2-7
CASRMGGQGYEQYF
TGTGCCAGCAGAATGGGGGGGCAAGGGTACGAGCAGTACTTC